This is a list of T cell receptor beta chains from one sample in a study of T cells in Graves' hyperthyroidism and ophthalmopathy. TCRdb itself ran the multiplex PCR reads through MiXCR, one entry per CDR3 protein. The data show 300,000 to 350,000 distinct CDR3 sequences, over 15% seen once. Sequencing used blood. These receptors were taken from a woman aged 50 to 60 with Graves' hyperthyroidism. Both conserved end residues are part of each CDR3. The D gene is left open where the match is weak.

>TRBV7-9|-
CAGIRGSYNEQFF
>TRBV3-1|TRBD2
CASSQGSPLSGVKETQYF
>TRBV28|-
CASSLTGPQGEKLFF
>TRBV9|TRBD1
CASSVTGGSEQFF
>TRBV7-7|TRBD2
CASSFTSGRARNADTQYF
>TRBV11-3|-
CASQESLTGELFF
>TRBV30|TRBD1
CAWSGGTGNGYTF
>TRBV2|-
CASSEAALTNEKLFF
>TRBV20-1|-
CSARGDTGTNYGYTF
>TRBV29-1|-
CRRRAPGVSSYEQYF
>TRBV2|-
CASTRISDISGNTIYF
>TRBV5-5|TRBD1
CASSRDSLPGNTIYF
>TRBV11-2|-
CASSHAGVSQPQHF
>TRBV2|-
CASSEARRDGTEAFF
>TRBV20-1|-
CSARWVTKNIQYF
>TRBV20-1|-
CSAGSGVNTEAFF
>TRBV10-3|-
CAIRGSNSPLHF
>TRBV5-6|TRBD1
CASSFGTGSYEQYF
>TRBV6-1|-
CASSELVGTNTEAFF
>TRBV6-6|-
CASSYSPGITDTQYF
>TRBV18|-
CASSPLQTSSGNTIYF
>TRBV3-1|-
CASISSVSGANVLTF
>TRBV20-1|-
CSARGELTDTQYF
>TRBV2|-
CAGRGAETQYF
>TRBV3-1|-
CASSQEWENNEKLFF
>TRBV6-1|-
CASGPTGFFDEKLFF
>TRBV5-1|-
CASSLVWSSYNEQFF
>TRBV2|-
CASSEWVGVQPQHF
>TRBV18|-
CASSPSLGASAGEKLFF
>TRBV5-6|TRBD1
CASSYRDRVTDTQYF
>TRBV5-1|-
CASSTGLPQETQYF
>TRBV19|TRBD2
CASSVSGTNNEQFF
>TRBV15|-
CATSRDRGYEQYF
>TRBV14|-
CASSQEPLQGPNEKLFF
>TRBV7-9|TRBD2
CASASGSPGEQFF
>TRBV27|-
CASSLEGGLETQYF
>TRBV7-9|TRBD2
CASSLAGGVDTQYF
>TRBV9|-
CASSVVQAISNTEAFF
>TRBV28|TRBD2
CASSLSGGRETQYF
>TRBV7-6|TRBD2
CASSFSLAGGDGEQFF
>TRBV28|-
CASSPPRYRRVTEAFF
>TRBV9|-
CASSLTGTPNQPQHF
>TRBV27|TRBD2
CASSQTGLDAHNEQFF
>TRBV5-1|-
CASSPSAGQTNYGYTF
>TRBV6-2/TRBV6-3|-
CASSYGQITEAFF